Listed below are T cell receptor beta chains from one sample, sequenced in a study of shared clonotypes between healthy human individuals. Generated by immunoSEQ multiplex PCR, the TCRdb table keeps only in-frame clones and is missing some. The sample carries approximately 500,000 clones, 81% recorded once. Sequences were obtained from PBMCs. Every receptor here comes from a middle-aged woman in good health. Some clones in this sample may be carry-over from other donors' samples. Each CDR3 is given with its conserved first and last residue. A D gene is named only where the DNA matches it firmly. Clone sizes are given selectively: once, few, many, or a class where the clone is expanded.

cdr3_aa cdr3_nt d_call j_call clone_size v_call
CAWSAPEGAYEQYF TGTGCCTGGAGCGCCCCCGAGGGAGCCTACGAGCAGTACTTC - TRBJ2-7 - TRBV30
CASSYSTGGAGTEAFF TGTGCCAGCAGTTACTCGACAGGGGGCGCGGGCACTGAAGCTTTCTTT TRBD1 TRBJ1-1 - TRBV6-5
CASSPQGKDTEAFF TGTGCCAGCAGCCCACAGGGGAAAGACACTGAAGCTTTCTTT TRBD1 TRBJ1-1 - TRBV2
CASSYSSGQETQYF TGTGCCAGCAGTTACTCTAGCGGCCAAGAGACCCAGTACTTC - TRBJ2-5 - TRBV6-5
CASSRSGYGYTF TGTGCCAGCTCCCGAAGTGGGTATGGCTACACCTTC - TRBJ1-2 - TRBV7-9
CASSRAAATNEKLFF TGTGCCAGCAGTCGGGCAGCCGCAACTAATGAAAAACTGTTTTTT - TRBJ1-4 - TRBV27
CAWSRSRTALSGNTIYF TGTGCCTGGAGTAGATCCCGGACAGCCCTATCAGGAAACACCATATATTTT - TRBJ1-3 many TRBV30
CASSLSGGISYEQYF TGTGCCAGCAGCCTATCTGGCGGGATCTCCTACGAGCAGTACTTC - TRBJ2-7 - TRBV4-2
CASSAGRYSNQPQHF TGTGCCAGCAGCGCGGGACGGTATAGCAATCAGCCCCAGCATTTT - TRBJ1-5 - TRBV27
CASSPRTGFTYEQYF TGTGCCAGCAGCCCCCGGACAGGGTTTACCTACGAGCAGTACTTC TRBD1 TRBJ2-7 - TRBV11-2
CASSLGGGGADTQYF TGCGCCAGCAGCTTGGGAGGAGGGGGCGCAGATACGCAGTATTTT - TRBJ2-3 - TRBV5-1
CASSLAGLGDTIYF TGTGCCAGCAGCTTGGCGGGTCTCGGAGACACCATATATTTT - TRBJ1-3 - TRBV5-6
CASSIEGRNNEQFF TGTGCCAGTAGTATAGAAGGACGGAACAATGAGCAGTTCTTC - TRBJ2-1 - TRBV19
CASSQELASGRYSYEQYF TGTGCCAGCAGCCAAGAATTGGCTAGCGGGAGGTACTCCTACGAGCAGTACTTC TRBD2 TRBJ2-7 - TRBV4-2
CASSQGTNSYNEQFF TGTGCCAGCAGCCAAGGGACAAACTCCTACAATGAGCAGTTCTTC - TRBJ2-1 - TRBV9
CASRQSYGYTF TGTGCCAGCAGACAGTCCTATGGCTACACCTTC - TRBJ1-2 few TRBV7-9
CASSLGGRASETQYF TGTGCCAGCAGCTTAGGAGGGAGGGCCTCGGAGACCCAGTACTTC TRBD2 TRBJ2-5 - TRBV7-2
CSVEVQPYEQYF TGCAGCGTTGAAGTACAGCCCTACGAGCAGTACTTC - TRBJ2-7 few TRBV29-1
CASSGRAGDTQYF TGCGCCAGCAGCGGGAGGGCCGGAGATACGCAGTATTTT TRBD2 TRBJ2-3 - TRBV5-1
CSVPGLAGRRDTQYF TGCAGCGTTCCGGGACTAGCGGGGCGTCGGGATACGCAGTATTTT TRBD2 TRBJ2-3 - TRBV29-1
CASSGYRGRNTGELFF TGTGCCAGCAGCGGCTACAGGGGGCGAAACACCGGGGAGCTGTTTTTT TRBD1 TRBJ2-2 - TRBV9
CASSVSPGGTEAFF TGTGCCAGCAGTGTCTCCCCGGGGGGCACTGAAGCTTTCTTT - TRBJ1-1 - TRBV6-4
CASSPPGIYEQYF TGCGCCAGCAGCCCACCGGGAATCTACGAGCAGTACTTC - TRBJ2-7 - TRBV4-1
CASSLTGLAGAAQYF TGTGCCAGCAGCTTAACGGGACTAGCGGGAGCAGCGCAGTATTTT TRBD2 TRBJ2-3 - TRBV7-3
CASSLQTGTGSETQYF TGCGCCAGCAGCTTACAAACCGGGACAGGGAGCGAGACCCAGTACTTC TRBD1 TRBJ2-5 once TRBV5-1
CASSLVAGTPSGANVLTF TGCGCCAGCAGCTTGGTAGCGGGGACCCCCTCTGGGGCCAACGTCCTGACTTTC TRBD2 TRBJ2-6 - TRBV5-1
CASSKPGQTNYGYTF TGTGCCAGCAGCAAACCGGGACAGACTAACTATGGCTACACCTTC TRBD1 TRBJ1-2 - TRBV9
CASSQVQGGQPQHF TGCGCCAGCAGCCAGGTACAGGGCGGGCAGCCCCAGCATTTT - TRBJ1-5 - TRBV4-3
CAWRGQGHNYGYTF TGTGCCTGGAGGGGACAGGGGCACAACTATGGCTACACCTTC TRBD1 TRBJ1-2 - TRBV30
CSVKGGRGDTQYF TGCAGCGTAAAGGGTGGGAGAGGAGATACGCAGTATTTT - TRBJ2-3 - TRBV29-1
CASMGPSYNEQFF TGCGCCAGCATGGGGCCTTCCTACAATGAGCAGTTCTTC - TRBJ2-1 few TRBV5-1
CASSLTGGRTGGGKLFF TGTGCCAGCAGCTTAACAGGCGGGAGGACAGGGGGTGGAAAACTGTTTTTT TRBD1 TRBJ1-4 - TRBV7-2
CASSSTSGSFNEQFF TGTGCCAGCTCGTCGACTAGCGGGAGTTTCAATGAGCAGTTCTTC TRBD2 TRBJ2-1 once TRBV18
CSAIKVYEQYF TGCAGTGCTATAAAAGTCTACGAGCAGTACTTC - TRBJ2-7 once TRBV20-1
CASSTGSSYNEQFF TGTGCCAGTAGCACAGGGAGCTCCTACAATGAGCAGTTCTTC - TRBJ2-1 - TRBV19
CASSGDRASSYEQYF TGTGCCAGCAGCGGGGACAGGGCTAGCTCCTACGAGCAGTACTTC TRBD1 TRBJ2-7 once TRBV2
CATSRDRLGLAGGNEQFF TGTGCCACCAGCAGAGATCGGCTGGGACTAGCGGGAGGGAATGAGCAGTTCTTC TRBD2 TRBJ2-1 - TRBV15
CASRQDTDTQYF TGCGCCAGCAGGCAGGACACAGATACGCAGTATTTT - TRBJ2-3 - TRBV5-1
CASSPPASSTDTQYF TGTGCCAGCTCACCACCGGCCTCTTCCACAGATACGCAGTATTTT - TRBJ2-3 - TRBV18
CASSFYLGAGVGEQFF TGCGCCAGCAGCTTTTATCTTGGGGCGGGAGTGGGAGAGCAGTTCTTC TRBD2 TRBJ2-1 - TRBV5-1
CASNRGTEAFF TGTGCCAGCAATCGAGGCACTGAAGCTTTCTTT - TRBJ1-1 - TRBV6-5
CATSREDAHEQYF TGTGCCACCAGCAGAGAGGATGCCCACGAGCAGTACTTC - TRBJ2-7 few TRBV15
CASSITGLATYEQYF TGTGCCAGCAGCATCACAGGGCTCGCCACCTACGAGCAGTACTTC - TRBJ2-7 - TRBV11-1
CASSSDRASEKLFF TGTGCCAGCAGCTCGGACAGGGCGAGTGAAAAACTGTTTTTT TRBD1 TRBJ1-4 - TRBV7-7
CASSNHEGSSNEQFF TGTGCCAGCAGCAACCACGAGGGGTCTTCCAATGAGCAGTTCTTC - TRBJ2-1 - TRBV6-5
CASRPGTWGIGSPGDTQYF TGTGCCAGCAGACCTGGGACATGGGGAATCGGAAGTCCCGGAGATACGCAGTATTTT - TRBJ2-3 - TRBV27